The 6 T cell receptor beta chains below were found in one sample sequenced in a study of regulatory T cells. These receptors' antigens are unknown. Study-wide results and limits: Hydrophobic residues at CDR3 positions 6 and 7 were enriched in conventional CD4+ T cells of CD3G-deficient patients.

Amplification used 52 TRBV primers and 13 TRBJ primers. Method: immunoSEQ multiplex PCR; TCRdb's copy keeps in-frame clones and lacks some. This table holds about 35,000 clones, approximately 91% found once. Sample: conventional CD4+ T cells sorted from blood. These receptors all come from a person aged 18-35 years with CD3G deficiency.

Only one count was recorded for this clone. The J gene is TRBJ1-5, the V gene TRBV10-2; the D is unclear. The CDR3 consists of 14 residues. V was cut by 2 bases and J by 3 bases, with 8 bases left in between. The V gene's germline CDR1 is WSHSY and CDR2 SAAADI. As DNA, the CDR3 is TGCGCCAGCAGTGAGGGGCGGTTCAATCAGCCCCAGCATTTT. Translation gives CASSEGRFNQPQHF.

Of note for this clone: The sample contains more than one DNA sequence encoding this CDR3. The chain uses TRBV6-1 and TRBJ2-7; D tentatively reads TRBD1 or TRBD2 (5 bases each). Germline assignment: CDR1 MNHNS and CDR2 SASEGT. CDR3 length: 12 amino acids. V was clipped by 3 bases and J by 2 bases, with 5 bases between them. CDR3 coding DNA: TGTGCCAGCAGTGAGGGGGCCTACGAGCAGTACTTC. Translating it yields CASSEGAYEQYF.

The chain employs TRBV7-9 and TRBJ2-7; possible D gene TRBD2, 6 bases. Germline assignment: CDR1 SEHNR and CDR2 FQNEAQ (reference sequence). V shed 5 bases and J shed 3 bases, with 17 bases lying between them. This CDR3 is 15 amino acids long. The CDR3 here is CASSPGPPGGYEQYF. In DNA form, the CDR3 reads TGTGCCAGCAGCCCCGGGCCTCCCGGGGGCTACGAGCAGTACTTC. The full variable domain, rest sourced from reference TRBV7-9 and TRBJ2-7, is DTGVSQNPRHKITKRGQNVTFRCDPISEHNRLYWYRQTLGQGPEFLTYFQNEAQLEKSRLLSDRFSAERPKGSFSTLEIQRTEQGDSAMYLCASSPGPPGGYEQYFGPGTRLTVT.

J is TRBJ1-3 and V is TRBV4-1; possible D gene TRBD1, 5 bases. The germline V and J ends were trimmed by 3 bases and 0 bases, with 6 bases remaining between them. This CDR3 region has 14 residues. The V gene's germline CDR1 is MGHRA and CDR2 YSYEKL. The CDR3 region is CASSHRDSGNTIYF. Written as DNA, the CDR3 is TGCGCCAGCAGCCACAGGGACTCTGGAAACACCATATATTTT.

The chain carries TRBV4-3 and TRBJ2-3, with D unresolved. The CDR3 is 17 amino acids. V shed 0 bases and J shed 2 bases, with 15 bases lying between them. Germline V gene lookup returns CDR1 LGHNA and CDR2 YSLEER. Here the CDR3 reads CASSQDRKKTDTDTQYF. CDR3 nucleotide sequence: TGCGCCAGCAGCCAAGATCGGAAGAAGACGGACACAGATACGCAGTATTTT.

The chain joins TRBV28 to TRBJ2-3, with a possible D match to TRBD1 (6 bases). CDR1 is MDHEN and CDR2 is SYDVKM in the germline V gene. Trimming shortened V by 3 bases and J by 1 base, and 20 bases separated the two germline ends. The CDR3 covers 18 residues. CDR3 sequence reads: CASSLRTVSLYRTDTQYF. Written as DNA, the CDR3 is TGTGCCAGCAGTTTGCGGACAGTATCTTTATACCGCACAGATACGCAGTATTTT.